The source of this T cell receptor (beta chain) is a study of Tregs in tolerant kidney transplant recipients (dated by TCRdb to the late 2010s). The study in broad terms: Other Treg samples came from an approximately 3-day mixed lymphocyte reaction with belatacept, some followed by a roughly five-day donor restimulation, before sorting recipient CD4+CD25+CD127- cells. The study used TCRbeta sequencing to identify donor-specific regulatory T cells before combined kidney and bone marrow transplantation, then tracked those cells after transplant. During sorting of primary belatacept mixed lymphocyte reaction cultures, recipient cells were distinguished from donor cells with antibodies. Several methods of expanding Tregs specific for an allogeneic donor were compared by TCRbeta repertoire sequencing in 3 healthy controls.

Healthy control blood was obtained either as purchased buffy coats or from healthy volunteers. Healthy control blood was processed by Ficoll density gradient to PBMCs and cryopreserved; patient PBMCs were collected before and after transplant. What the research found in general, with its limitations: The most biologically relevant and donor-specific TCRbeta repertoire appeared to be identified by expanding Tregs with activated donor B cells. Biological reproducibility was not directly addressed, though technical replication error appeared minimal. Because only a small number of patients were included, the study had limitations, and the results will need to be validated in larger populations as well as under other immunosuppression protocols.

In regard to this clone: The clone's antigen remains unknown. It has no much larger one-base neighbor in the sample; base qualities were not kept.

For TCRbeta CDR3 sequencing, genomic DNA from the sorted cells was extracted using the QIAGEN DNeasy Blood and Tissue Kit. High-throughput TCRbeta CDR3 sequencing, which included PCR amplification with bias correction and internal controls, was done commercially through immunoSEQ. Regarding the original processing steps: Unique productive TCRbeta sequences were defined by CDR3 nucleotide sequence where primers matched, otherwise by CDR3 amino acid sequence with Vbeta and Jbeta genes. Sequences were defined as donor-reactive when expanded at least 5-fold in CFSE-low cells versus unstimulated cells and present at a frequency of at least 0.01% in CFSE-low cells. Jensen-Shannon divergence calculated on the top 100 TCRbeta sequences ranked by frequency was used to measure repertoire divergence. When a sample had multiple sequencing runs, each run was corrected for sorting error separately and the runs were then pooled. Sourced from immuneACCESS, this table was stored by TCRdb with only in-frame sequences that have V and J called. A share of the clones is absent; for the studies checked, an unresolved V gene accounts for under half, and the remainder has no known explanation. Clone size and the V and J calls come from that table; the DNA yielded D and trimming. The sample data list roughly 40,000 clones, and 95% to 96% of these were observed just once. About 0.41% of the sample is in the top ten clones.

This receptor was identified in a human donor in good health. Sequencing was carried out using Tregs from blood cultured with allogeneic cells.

The CDR3 reads CASSVPGTAAYEQYF. DNA sequence: TGTGCCAGTAGTGTCCCCGGGACAGCAGCCTACGAGCAGTACTTC. The V and J segments used are TRBV19 and TRBJ2-7; 7 of the junction bases match TRBD1. Inclusive of the bounding cysteine and phenylalanine, the CDR3 is 15 residues long. The only DNA kept is the CDR3, 45 bases in frame from the first base. CDR1 and CDR2, looked up from the germline V gene (reference sequence), are LNHDA and SQIVND. Here V drops 5 bases and J drops 2 bases, and the junction holds 9 bases not matched to any gene.